What follows are 15 T cell receptor beta chains derived from one specimen sequenced in a study of blood T cell repertoires in COVID-19. TCRdb keeps only in-frame clones here, not all; method: immunoSEQ multiplex PCR. The sample carries about 80,000 clones, 85% recorded once. What was sequenced was peripheral blood. The receptor source for this set is a man aged 45-65 years with COVID-19, enrolled during active disease.

The rearrangement uses TRBV9 and TRBJ2-1; D is unclear. Trimming removed 1 base from V and 5 bases from J, with 7 bases in between. The CDR3 is made up of 13 amino acids. In germline, CDR1 is SGDLS, CDR2 YYNGEE. DNA for the CDR3: TGTGCCAGCAGCGTAAGCGCAAACAATGAGCAGTTCTTC. Translated: CASSVSANNEQFF.

The chain joins TRBV6-6 to TRBJ1-1, with no clear D. This CDR3 is built from 15 residues. Per germline, CDR1 MNHNY and CDR2 SVGAGI (reference sequence). V lost 5 bases and J lost 5, with 18 bases in between. This CDR3 reads CASSQTREGRTEAFF. The CDR3 DNA reads TGTGCCAGCAGTCAGACACGGGAGGGTCGAACTGAAGCTTTCTTT.

Points on this clone: Other DNA sequences in this sample translate to the same CDR3. The J gene is TRBJ1-1, the V gene TRBV6-2 or TRBV6-3; D ambiguous. The germline V gene encodes CDR1 MNHEY and CDR2 SVGEGT. The CDR3 has 13 amino acids. Trimming cost V 3 bases and J 1 base, with 6 bases left between them. In DNA form, the CDR3 reads TGTGCCAGCAGTTATGAGGAGAACACTGAAGCTTTCTTT. Translation: CASSYEENTEAFF.

The rearrangement links TRBV5-1 to TRBJ2-1; TRBD2 agrees at 16 bases. With 4 bases clipped from V and 9 bases from J, the junction kept 7 bases outside the gene matches. In germline, CDR1 is SGHRS, CDR2 YFSETQ. This CDR3 is 16 amino acids long. The CDR3 here is CASSPGLAGGPLEQFF. The CDR3 nucleotides read TGCGCCAGCAGCCCGGGACTAGCGGGAGGGCCCCTTGAGCAGTTCTTC.

The chain is built from TRBV6-5 and TRBJ2-2; the D gene is possibly TRBD2 (6 bases). Trimming pared 5 bases from V and 6 bases from J, leaving 16 bases between. CDR3 length: 15 residues. The germline gives CDR1 MNHEY, CDR2 SVGAGI. The DNA of the CDR3 is TGTGCCAGCAGTCAGGTTAGCGGACCCCCCGGGGAGCTGTTTTTT. Amino acids: CASSQVSGPPGELFF.

This chain links TRBV11-2 with TRBJ1-2, with 10 nucleotides matching TRBD1. With 5 bases clipped from V and 3 bases from J, the junction kept 12 bases outside the gene matches. The CDR3 runs to 17 residues. Germline lookup yields CDR1 SGHAT and CDR2 FQNNGV. The CDR3 sequence: CASSKSGTGTGDYGYTF. Written as DNA, the CDR3 is TGTGCCAGCAGCAAATCGGGGACCGGGACAGGGGACTATGGCTACACCTTC.

The chain recombines TRBV30 with TRBJ2-3; 7 positions agree with TRBD2. The V gene end was trimmed by 1 base and the J gene end by 3 bases; junction bases not matched to a gene: 4. The CDR3 contains 14 residues. Per the germline V gene, CDR1 is GTSNPN and CDR2 is SVGIG (reference sequence). CDR3 loop: CAWSARGDTDTQYF. In DNA, the CDR3 is TGTGCCTGGAGTGCCCGGGGGGATACAGATACGCAGTATTTT.

The rearrangement joins TRBV11-2 to TRBJ2-5; D may be TRBD2 (5 bases). The V and J ends lost 5 bases and 0 bases respectively, with 16 bases between them. This CDR3 spans 16 amino acids. From germline, CDR1 is SGHAT and CDR2 FQNNGV. DNA for the CDR3: TGTGCCAGCAGCGCCGAGACTAACGAGTACCAAGAGACCCAGTACTTC. It yields the protein CASSAETNEYQETQYF.

J is TRBJ2-3 and V is TRBV9; 8 bases are shared with TRBD2. This CDR3 has 15 residues. Germline trimming cut 2 bases from V and 8 bases from J; bases unmatched to any gene: 10. Looked up from germline, CDR1 is SGDLS and CDR2 is YYNGEE. In DNA, the CDR3 is TGTGCCAGCAGCGTCGGGGGGGATCCTAGCTCTACGCAGTATTTT. Residues: CASSVGGDPSSTQYF.

The gene calls are TRBV6-5 and TRBJ2-7; D remains unclear. The CDR3 is made up of 13 amino acids. Trimming took 6 bases from V and 0 from J, leaving 9 bases between them. CDR1 MNHEY and CDR2 SVGAGI come from the germline V gene. The CDR3 bases are TGTGCCAGCAGAACGCGTACCTCCTACGAGCAGTACTTC. This translates into CASRTRTSYEQYF.

The V call is TRBV19, the J call TRBJ1-2, with D unclear. Trimming took 8 bases from V and 7 from J, leaving 14 bases between them. There are 12 residues in the CDR3. In germline, CDR1 is LNHDA, CDR2 SQIVND (reference sequence). CDR3 nucleotides: TGTGCCAGTGTGGAGGAGGGAATTGGCTACACCTTC. Protein product: CASVEEGIGYTF.

The chain has TRBV7-9 and TRBJ1-1, with D uncertain. CDR1 SEHNR and CDR2 FQNEAQ come from the germline V gene (reference sequence). The CDR3 length is 13 residues. The V end lost 5 bases, the J end lost 1 base, and 8 bases lay between the germline ends. CDR3 DNA: TGTGCCAGCAGCCACAGACAGAACACTGAAGCTTTCTTT. This translates into CASSHRQNTEAFF.

The J gene is TRBJ2-2, the V gene TRBV5-1; the D gene is possibly TRBD1 (6 bases). Trimming removed 4 bases at V and 1 base at J, with 14 bases between. The CDR3 consists of 16 residues. The germline V gene has CDR1 SGHRS and CDR2 YFSETQ. Here the CDR3 reads CASSTSGTQNTGELFF. CDR3 nucleotides: TGCGCCAGCAGCACCTCCGGGACACAGAACACCGGGGAGCTGTTTTTT.

V and J are TRBV2 and TRBJ1-1, with 7 bases lining up with TRBD1. J was trimmed by 10 bases and V by 4 bases; bases with no gene match: 3. From germline, CDR1 is SNHLY and CDR2 FYNNEI. This CDR3 is 11 amino acids long. The CDR3: CASSAQGRAFF. The CDR3 nucleotides are TGTGCCAGCAGTGCACAGGGGAGAGCTTTCTTT.

This clone turned up a few times. The chain couples TRBV13 to TRBJ2-3; D is possibly TRBD2 (5 bases). V lost 2 bases to trimming and J lost 9 bases, with 21 bases between them. The length of the CDR3 is 16 residues. Germline values: CDR1 PRHDT, CDR2 FYEKMQ (reference sequence). The CDR3 spells CASSLSPAVAIGTQYF. CDR3 coding DNA: TGTGCCAGCAGCTTATCCCCAGCGGTAGCAATCGGGACGCAGTATTTT.